The 17 T cell receptor beta chains in this list originate from one sample, sequenced in a study of neurological immune-mediated disorders. MiXCR, run by TCRdb on the 5' RACE reads, gives a single entry per CDR3 protein. This sample has 87,000 or so distinct CDR3 sequences; roughly 4% occur once, and the top ten carry about 6%. The specimen was PBMCs. These TCRs come from a woman aged 18-29 years with multiple sclerosis.

There are many counts of this clonotype. J is TRBJ1-6 and V is TRBV10-3; D possibly corresponds to TRBD1 (5 bases). Germline V lookup: CDR1 ENHRY, CDR2 SYGVKD. V was shortened by 0 bases and J by 7 bases, with 10 bases between the two germline ends. This CDR3 has 15 residues. In DNA, the CDR3 is TGTGCCATCAGTGAGTCGCGGTCAGGGAATTCACCCCTCCACTTT. Encoded protein: CAISESRSGNSPLHF.

In its sample, this clonotype was seen many times. This sequence joins TRBV7-8 and TRBJ2-7; 15 bases are a match to TRBD2. The CDR3 totals 15 residues. After removal of 5 bases from V and 5 bases from J, the junction contained 4 bases not matched to a gene. Germline V CDR1 and CDR2: SGHVS, FQNEAQ. The chain's CDR3 is CASSPGLAGGHEQYF. The DNA of the CDR3 is TGTGCCAGCAGCCCGGGACTAGCGGGGGGACACGAGCAGTACTTC.

There are many counts of this clonotype. The chain links TRBV2 to TRBJ2-7; 14 bases align to TRBD2. The CDR3 has 15 amino acids. Germline V CDR1 and CDR2: SNHLY, FYNNEI. With V trimmed by 7 bases and J by 6 bases, 8 bases remained unmatched. The DNA for the CDR3 is TGTGCCAGCACACAGGCCGGGACTAGCGGGAGCGAGCAGTACTTC. Protein: CASTQAGTSGSEQYF.

This clonotype was counted a few times. This rearrangement joins TRBV4-3 to TRBJ2-7, with D hard to call. CDR1 and CDR2 from the germline V gene are LGHNA and YSLEER. Trimming pared 1 base from V and 1 base from J, leaving 8 bases between. This CDR3 region has 14 residues. This chain's CDR3 is CASSQGAGSYEQYF. CDR3 nucleotides: TGCGCCAGCAGCCAAGGGGCAGGTTCCTACGAGCAGTACTTC.

This clonotype showed up many times. V gene TRBV9 combines with J gene TRBJ1-1; maybe TRBD1 (6 bases). Trimming removed 2 bases from V and 1 base from J, with 15 bases in between. The CDR3 contains 16 residues. From germline, CDR1 is SGDLS and CDR2 YYNGEE. The CDR3 DNA follows: TGTGCCAGCAGCGTGATGGGGGGCGGTGGGAACACTGAAGCTTTCTTT. This sequence encodes CASSVMGGGGNTEAFF.

In its sample, this clonotype was seen many times. The genes are TRBV7-9 and TRBJ1-2; no firm D call. Germline assignment: CDR1 SEHNR and CDR2 FQNEAQ (reference sequence). Between the trimmed V and J ends, which lost 2 bases and 3 bases, there was a span of 4 bases. The CDR3 runs 12 residues. The CDR3: CASSLMDYGYTF. The CDR3 region has the DNA TGTGCCAGCAGCTTAATGGACTATGGCTACACCTTC.

This clonotype was picked up many times. The CDR3 here is CASSLGLAGGSYNEQFF. CDR3 in DNA: TGTGCCAGCAGCTTGGGCCTAGCGGGGGGCTCCTACAATGAGCAGTTCTTC. The V and J genes are TRBV5-6 and TRBJ2-1; 11 nucleotides agree with TRBD2. Germline V lookup: CDR1 SGHDT, CDR2 YYEEEE. This CDR3 is 17 amino acids long. J gave up 0 bases and V 0 bases, and 2 bases lay outside the gene matches.

This clonotype was recorded at least ten times. The J gene is TRBJ1-1, the V gene TRBV27, with D maybe TRBD1 (5 bases). The germline gives CDR1 MNHEY, CDR2 SMNVEV (reference sequence). The ends were cut back, 3 bases at V and 5 bases at J, with 10 bases in the middle. This CDR3 has 13 residues. CDR3 loop: CASSFRGGTEAFF. The CDR3 DNA sequence: TGTGCCAGCAGTTTTCGGGGGGGGACTGAAGCTTTCTTT.

This clonotype has a count of ten or more. The J gene is TRBJ2-7, the V gene TRBV5-1; 11 positions agree with TRBD1. V lost 4 bases to trimming and J lost 2 bases; unmatched junction nucleotides: 5. Germline assignment: CDR1 SGHRS and CDR2 YFSETQ. The CDR3 runs to 15 residues. CDR3 region: CASSPGTGGPYEQYF. CDR3 DNA sequence: TGCGCCAGCAGCCCCGGGACAGGGGGGCCCTACGAGCAGTACTTC.

This clonotype occurred many times. The chain has TRBV5-8 and TRBJ2-5; 9 bases fit TRBD1. The CDR3 consists of 15 residues. From germline, CDR1 is SGHTS and CDR2 YDEGEE. The junction had 6 bases not matched to a gene; V was cut back by 0 bases and J by 6 bases. The CDR3 loop reads CASSLDRGRRQTQYF. As DNA, the CDR3 is TGTGCCAGCAGCTTGGACAGGGGGCGCCGACAGACCCAGTACTTC.

This clonotype was recorded at least ten times. The chain carries TRBV27 and TRBJ1-2; TRBD1 aligns across 9 bases. CDR1 MNHEY and CDR2 SMNVEV come from the germline V gene (reference sequence). The ends lost 3 bases at V and 6 bases at J; junction bases unmatched: 2. The CDR3 has 13 amino acids. The CDR3 DNA reads TGTGCCAGCAGTTTCACAGGGGGCGATGGCTACACCTTC. It codes for CASSFTGGDGYTF.

This clonotype was seen ten or more times. This rearrangement joins TRBV2 to TRBJ2-5; the D gene is possibly TRBD1 (5 bases). V was trimmed by 2 bases and J by 3 bases, leaving 7 bases between them. The CDR3 covers 13 residues. Germline-derived CDR1 and CDR2 are SNHLY and FYNNEI. CDR3: CASSELREETQYF. The CDR3 coding sequence is TGTGCCAGCAGTGAACTCAGGGAAGAGACCCAGTACTTC.

Many counts were recorded for this clonotype. This chain links TRBV6-5 with TRBJ2-6; D gene ambiguous. Germline V gene sequence: CDR1 MNHEY, CDR2 SVGAGI. CDR3 length equals 15 residues. V dropped 6 bases and J dropped 0 bases, with 9 bases sitting between them. CDR3 loop: CASSQAISGANVLTF. The DNA of the CDR3 is TGTGCCAGCAGCCAAGCCATCTCTGGGGCCAACGTCCTGACTTTC.

In its sample, this clonotype was seen many times. The chain couples TRBV20-1 to TRBJ2-7, with 7 bases matching TRBD2. The CDR3 is made up of 14 amino acids. CDR1 is DFQATT and CDR2 is SNEGSKA in the germline V gene (reference sequence). The V segment lost 5 bases and the J segment 6 bases; nucleotides outside the gene matches: 13. CDR3 residues: CSAVPGREIPEQYF. The CDR3 DNA follows: TGCAGTGCTGTGCCGGGGCGGGAGATCCCCGAGCAGTACTTC.

There are many counts of this clonotype. The rearrangement uses TRBV29-1 and TRBJ2-1; D gene ambiguous. V was pared by 4 bases and J by 3 bases, with 13 bases between. Germline loops: CDR1 SQVTM, CDR2 ANQGSEA. The CDR3 is 14 residues long. The CDR3 DNA reads as TGCAGCGTTGTTTTCGGGCTCGGCTACAATGAGCAGTTCTTC. Protein product: CSVVFGLGYNEQFF.

This clonotype was recorded many times. The genes are TRBV3-1 and TRBJ2-7; the D is unclear. V lost 1 base and J lost 4, with 8 bases in between. The CDR3 has 13 amino acids. Germline CDR1 reads LGHDT; CDR2 reads YNNKEL (reference sequence). The CDR3 region is CASSQGAAYEQYF. In DNA form, the CDR3 reads TGTGCCAGCAGCCAAGGGGCAGCTTACGAGCAGTACTTC.

This clonotype was detected ten times or more. This chain joins TRBV5-1 and TRBJ1-1; the D gene is possibly TRBD1 (6 bases). This CDR3 has 14 amino acids. Germline loops: CDR1 SGHRS, CDR2 YFSETQ. Trimming took 2 bases from V and 3 from J, leaving 11 bases between them. The chain's CDR3 is CASSFRTADTEAFF. The CDR3, as DNA: TGCGCCAGCAGCTTCCGGACAGCCGACACTGAAGCTTTCTTT.